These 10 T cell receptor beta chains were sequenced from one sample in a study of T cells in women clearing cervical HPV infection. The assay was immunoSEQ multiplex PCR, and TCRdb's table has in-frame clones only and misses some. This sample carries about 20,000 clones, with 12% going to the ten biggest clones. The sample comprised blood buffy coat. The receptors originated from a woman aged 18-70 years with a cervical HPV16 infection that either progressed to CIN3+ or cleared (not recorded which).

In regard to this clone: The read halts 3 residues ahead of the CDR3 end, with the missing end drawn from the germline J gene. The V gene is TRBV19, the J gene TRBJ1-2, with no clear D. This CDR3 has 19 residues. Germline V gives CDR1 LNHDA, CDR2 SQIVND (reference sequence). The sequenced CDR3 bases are TGTGCCAGTAGTATATCGGCTAGCGGGAGGGTAAGCTCCTACAATGAC. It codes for CASSISASGRVSSYND. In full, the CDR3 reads CASSISASGRVSSYNDYTF. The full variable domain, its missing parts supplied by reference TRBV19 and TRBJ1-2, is DGGITQSPKYLFRKEGQNVTLSCEQNLNHDAMYWYRQDPGQGLRLIYYSQIVNDFQKGDIAEGYSVSREKKESFPLTVTSAQKNPTAFYLCASSISASGRVSSYNDYTFGSGTRLTVV.

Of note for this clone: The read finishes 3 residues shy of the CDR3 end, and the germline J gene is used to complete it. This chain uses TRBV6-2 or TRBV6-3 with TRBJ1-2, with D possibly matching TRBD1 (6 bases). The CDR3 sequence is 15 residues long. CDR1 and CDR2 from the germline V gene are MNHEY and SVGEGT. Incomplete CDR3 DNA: TGTGCCAGCAGGGGTCCCGGGGGGCTGGGGAATGAC. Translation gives CASRGPGGLGND. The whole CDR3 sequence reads CASRGPGGLGNDYTF.

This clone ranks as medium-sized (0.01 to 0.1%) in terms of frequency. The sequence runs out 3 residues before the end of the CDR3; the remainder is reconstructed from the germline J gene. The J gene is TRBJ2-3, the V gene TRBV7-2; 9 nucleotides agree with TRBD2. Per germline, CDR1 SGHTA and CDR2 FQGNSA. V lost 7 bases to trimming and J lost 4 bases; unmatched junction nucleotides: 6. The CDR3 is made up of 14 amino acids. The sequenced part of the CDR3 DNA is TGTGCCAGCACCGAGATAGCGGGAGCAGATACG. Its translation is CASTEIAGADT. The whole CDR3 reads CASTEIAGADTQYF. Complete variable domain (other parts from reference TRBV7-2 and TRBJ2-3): GAGVSQSPSNKVTEKGKDVELRCDPISGHTALYWYRQSLGQGLEFLIYFQGNSAPDKSGLPSDRFSAERTGGSVSTLTIQRTQQEDSAVYLCASTEIAGADTQYFGPGTRLTVL.

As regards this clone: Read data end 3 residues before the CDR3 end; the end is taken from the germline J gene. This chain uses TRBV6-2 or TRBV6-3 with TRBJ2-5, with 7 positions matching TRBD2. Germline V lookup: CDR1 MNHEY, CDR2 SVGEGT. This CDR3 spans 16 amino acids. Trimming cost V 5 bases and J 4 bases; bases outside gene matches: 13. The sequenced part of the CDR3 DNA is TGTGCCAGCAGTACGCCCCGCGGGAGCGGGCTAGAGACC. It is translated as CASSTPRGSGLET. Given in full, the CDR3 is CASSTPRGSGLETQYF.

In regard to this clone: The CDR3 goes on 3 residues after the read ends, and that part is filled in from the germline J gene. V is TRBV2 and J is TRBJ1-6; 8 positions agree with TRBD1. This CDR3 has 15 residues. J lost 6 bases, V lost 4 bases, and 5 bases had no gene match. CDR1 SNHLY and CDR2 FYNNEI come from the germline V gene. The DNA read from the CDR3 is TGTGCCAGCAGTGTGGCAGGGGGCATTAATTCACCC. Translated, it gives CASSVAGGINSP. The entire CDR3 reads CASSVAGGINSPLHF.

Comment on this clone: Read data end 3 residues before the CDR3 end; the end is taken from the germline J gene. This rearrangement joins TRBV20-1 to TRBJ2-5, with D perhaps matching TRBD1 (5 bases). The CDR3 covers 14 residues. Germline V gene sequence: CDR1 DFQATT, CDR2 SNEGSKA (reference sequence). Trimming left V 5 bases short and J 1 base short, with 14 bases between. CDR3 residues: CSAFNSGAQETQYF. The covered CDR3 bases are TGCAGTGCTTTCAATAGTGGGGCCCAAGAGACC.

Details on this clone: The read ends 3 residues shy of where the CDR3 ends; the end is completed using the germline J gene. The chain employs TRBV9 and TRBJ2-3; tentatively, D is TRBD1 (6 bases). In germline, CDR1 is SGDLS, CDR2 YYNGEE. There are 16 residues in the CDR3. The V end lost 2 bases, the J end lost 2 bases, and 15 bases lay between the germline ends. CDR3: CASSVRGDRTTDTQYF. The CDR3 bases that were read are TGTGCCAGCAGCGTGAGAGGCGACAGGACCACAGATACG. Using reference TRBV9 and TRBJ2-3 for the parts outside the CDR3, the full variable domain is DSGVTQTPKHLITATGQRVTLRCSPRSGDLSVYWYQQSLDQGLQFLIQYYNGEERAKGNILERFSAQQFPDLHSELNLSSLELGDSALYFCASSVRGDRTTDTQYFGPGTRLTVL.

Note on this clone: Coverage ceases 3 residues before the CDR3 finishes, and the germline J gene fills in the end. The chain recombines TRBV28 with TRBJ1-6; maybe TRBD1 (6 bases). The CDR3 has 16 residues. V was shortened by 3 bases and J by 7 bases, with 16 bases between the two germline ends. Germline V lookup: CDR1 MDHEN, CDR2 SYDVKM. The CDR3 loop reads CASSLVGADFNSPLHF. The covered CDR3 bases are TGTGCCAGCAGTTTGGTGGGGGCGGATTTCAATTCACCC.

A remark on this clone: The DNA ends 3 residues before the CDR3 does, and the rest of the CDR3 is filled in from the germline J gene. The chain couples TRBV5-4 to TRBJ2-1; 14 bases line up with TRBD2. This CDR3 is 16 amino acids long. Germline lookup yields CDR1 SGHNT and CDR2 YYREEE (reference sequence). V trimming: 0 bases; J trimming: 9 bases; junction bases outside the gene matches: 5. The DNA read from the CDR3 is TGTGCCAGCAGCTTGGCGGGACTAGCGGGAGATATTGAG. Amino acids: CASSLAGLAGDIE. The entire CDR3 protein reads CASSLAGLAGDIEQFF.

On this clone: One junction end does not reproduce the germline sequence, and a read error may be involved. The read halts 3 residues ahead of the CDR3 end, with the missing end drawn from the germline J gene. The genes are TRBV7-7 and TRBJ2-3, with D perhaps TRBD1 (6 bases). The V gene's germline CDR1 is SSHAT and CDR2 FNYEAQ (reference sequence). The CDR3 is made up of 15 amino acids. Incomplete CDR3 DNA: TGTGCTAGCAGCCCCACAGGGCTCATGACAGATACG. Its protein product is CASSPTGLMTDT. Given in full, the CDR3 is CASSPTGLMTDTQYF.